This T cell receptor (beta chain) was retrieved from a study of T cells in Graves' hyperthyroidism and ophthalmopathy (dated by TCRdb to the late 2010s). With regard to the full study: Peripheral blood samples were taken at the time of initial diagnosis, prior to any treatment. Whether ophthalmopathy could be predicted prospectively was tested in an independent validation cohort made up of under 20 hyperthyroidism patients plus 17 patients who later progressed to ophthalmopathy. The paper describes TCR Vbeta CDR3 sequencing of 135 peripheral blood samples, made up of 40 to 45 ophthalmopathy patients, over 70 hyperthyroidism patients and approximately 17 progressor patients. Thyroid tissue and blood T-cell repertoires from about six Graves' hyperthyroidism patients were also compared in the study. The 100 or so discovery patients were randomly split 7:3 into training and test sets. After sampling, hyperthyroidism patients received methimazole starting at 30 mg daily, and ophthalmopathy patients received high-dose intravenous methylprednisolone. To identify TCR V-J signatures that set the groups apart, the researchers used a discovery cohort of 100 patients, made up of 40 to 45 with Graves' ophthalmopathy and 57 with stable Graves' hyperthyroidism.

Graves' hyperthyroidism was defined as stable when no progression to ophthalmopathy occurred over 18 months of follow-up. Hyperthyroidism patients were newly diagnosed, with disease duration under 2 months, and aged 18 to 65 years. Patients with uncontrolled infections, other autoimmune diseases, pregnancy or lactation were excluded. Diagnoses relied on clinical symptoms, serum thyroxine and TRAb, thyroid ultrasound and orbital computed tomography. PBMCs were isolated from 10 ml of fresh peripheral blood by Ficoll-Paque density gradient centrifugation. Total RNA was extracted using Trizol reagent, and RNA quality was assessed on an Agilent 2100 Bioanalyzer. The TCR beta CDR3 regions were amplified from RNA transcripts. The first round of RT-PCR for the TCR CDR3 was performed with the HTBI primer set and the Qiagen OneStep RT-PCR kit. A second multiplex PCR round built the libraries, followed by size selection and purification. The libraries were sequenced on an Illumina HiSeq2000 using paired-end 100 bp reads. In the original analysis: SOAPnuke was used to process the raw data, throwing out any read that contained adapters or uncalled bases, had a mean Phred below 15, or lacked an exact constant-primer or identifier match. High-quality paired reads were merged with COPE v1.2.5, and unique nucleotide sequences were defined as clonotypes. Clonotypes were aligned to IMGT TRBV, TRBD and TRBJ reference segments using MiTCR v1.1. Only V-J combinations with frequency above 0.0001, covering 98% to 99.2% of repertoires, were analysed. The TCS score was defined as the ratio of F50 (clonal expansion) to E x V (chaos), calculated using BLOSUM62-based TCRdist between CDR3 peptides within each V-J. Welch's t-statistics and random forest reduced 450 to 600 V-J features to 10 to 15, which were used in a naive Bayes classifier (R e1071). In TCRdb, the public reads were trimmed at Q25 with fastp and aligned with MiXCR, with productive beta chains retained. Each record represents a unique CDR3 protein, reported with the most common genes and DNA among its rows. These V and J calls are TCRdb output, not the study's own analysis. The sample contains hundreds of thousands of distinct CDR3 sequences, 15% of them found a single time. Jointly, the top ten make up 32% of the sample.

General findings and caveats noted by the study authors: Ophthalmopathy was separated from stable hyperthyroidism by a 13 V-J signature model, with around 88% sensitivity and roughly 81% specificity obtained in cross-validation and 80%/75% obtained in testing. In validation, progression to ophthalmopathy was predicted by the model with roughly 69% sensitivity and roughly 76% specificity, a median of 6.5 months before onset. Most expanded thyroid clonotypes (frequency above 0.001) were also detected in blood, suggesting blood repertoires may reflect thyroid immune responses. No statistical method was used to fix the sample size in advance, and group allocation was not hidden from the investigators.

V was cut back by 6 bases and J by 5 bases, leaving a gap of 13 bases between them. The CDR3 holds 13 amino acids from the cysteine to the phenylalanine. The CDR3 DNA has 39 bases and is translated from base 1. The germline V gene specifies SGHVS as CDR1 and FNYEAQ as CDR2. Worth noting for this clonotype: Its antigen is unknown. No much larger clone exists at a distance of one base, and base qualities are not known.

The chain joins TRBV7-6 to TRBJ2-5; a confident D gene designation cannot be given. The source material was blood. The TCR comes from a woman aged 25 to 45 with Graves' hyperthyroidism. The CDR3 here reads CASSSRAGETQYF. The bases are TGTGCCAGCAGTTCAAGGGCCGGGGAGACCCAGTACTTC.